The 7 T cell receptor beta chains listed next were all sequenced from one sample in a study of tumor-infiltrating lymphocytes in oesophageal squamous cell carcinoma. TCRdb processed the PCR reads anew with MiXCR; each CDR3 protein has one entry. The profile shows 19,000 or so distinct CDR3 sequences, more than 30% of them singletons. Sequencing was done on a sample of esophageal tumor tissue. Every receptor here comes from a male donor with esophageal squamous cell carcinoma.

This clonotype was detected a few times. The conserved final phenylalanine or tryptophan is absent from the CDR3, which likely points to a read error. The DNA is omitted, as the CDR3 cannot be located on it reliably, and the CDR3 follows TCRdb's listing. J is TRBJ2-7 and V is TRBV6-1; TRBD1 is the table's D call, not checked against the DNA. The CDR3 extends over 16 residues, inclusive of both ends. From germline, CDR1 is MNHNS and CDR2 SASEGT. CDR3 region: CASSSRSGLGGYTFGS.

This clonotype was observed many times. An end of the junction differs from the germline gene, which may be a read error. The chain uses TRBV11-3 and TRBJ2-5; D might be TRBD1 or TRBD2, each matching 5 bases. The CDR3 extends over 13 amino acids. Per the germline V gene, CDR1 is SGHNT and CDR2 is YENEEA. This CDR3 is CASSLRGDSPLHF. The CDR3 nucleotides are TGTGCCAGCAGCTTAAGAGGGGATTCACCCCTCCACTTC. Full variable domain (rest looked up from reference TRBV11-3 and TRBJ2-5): EAGVVQSPRYKIIEKKQPVAFWCNPISGHNTLYWYLQNLGQGPELLIRYENEEAVDDSQLPKDRFSAERLKGVDSTLKIQPAELGDSAVYLCASSLRGDSPLHFGPGTRLLVL.

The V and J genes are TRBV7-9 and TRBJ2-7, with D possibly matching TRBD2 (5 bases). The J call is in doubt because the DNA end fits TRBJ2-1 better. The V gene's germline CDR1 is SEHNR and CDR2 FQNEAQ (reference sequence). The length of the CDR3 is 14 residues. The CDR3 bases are TGTGCCACCAGACCTACGGGATCCCCCTACGAGCAGTTCTTC. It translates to CATRPTGSPYEQFF.

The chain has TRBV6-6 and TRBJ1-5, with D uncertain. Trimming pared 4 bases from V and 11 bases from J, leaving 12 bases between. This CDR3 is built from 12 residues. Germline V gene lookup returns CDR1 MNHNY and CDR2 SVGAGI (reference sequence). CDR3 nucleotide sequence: TGTGCCAGCAGTTCCTCCCCGGGGACCCAGCATTTT. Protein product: CASSSSPGTQHF.

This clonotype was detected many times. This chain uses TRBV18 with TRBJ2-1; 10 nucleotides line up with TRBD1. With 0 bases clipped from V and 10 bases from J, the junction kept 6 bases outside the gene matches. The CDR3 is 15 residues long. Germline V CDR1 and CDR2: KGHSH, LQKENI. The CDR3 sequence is CASSPPGTGEDEQFF. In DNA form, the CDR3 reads TGTGCCAGCTCACCACCAGGGACAGGGGAAGACGAGCAGTTCTTC. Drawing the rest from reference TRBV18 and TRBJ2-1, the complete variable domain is NAGVMQNPRHLVRRRGQEARLRCSPMKGHSHVYWYRQLPEEGLKFMVYLQKENIIDESGMPKERFSAEFPKEGPSILRIQQVVRGDSAAYFCASSPPGTGEDEQFFGPGTRLTVL.

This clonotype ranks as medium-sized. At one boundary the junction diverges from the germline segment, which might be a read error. The CDR3 region has the DNA TGTGCCAGCAGCTGGACAGGGGGCCTTTCACCCCTCCACTTC. Residues: CASSWTGGLSPLHF. This chain joins TRBV7-6 and TRBJ2-7; 11 bases align to TRBD1. The CDR3 runs to 14 residues. The germline V gene has CDR1 SGHVS and CDR2 FNYEAQ.

The CDR3 sequence: CASSPGPYTGELFF. CDR3 DNA sequence: TGTGCCAGCAGCCCGGGACCGTACACCGGGGAGCTGTTTTTT. This chain uses TRBV14 with TRBJ2-2, with D perhaps TRBD1 or TRBD2 (5 bases each). Trimming took off 4 bases at V and 3 bases at J, with 9 bases between the two ends. The CDR3 runs 14 residues. The germline V gene has CDR1 SGHDN and CDR2 FVKESK.